One sample yielded the 23 T cell receptor beta chains listed below, sequenced in a study of blood T cell repertoires in COVID-19. The protocol was immunoSEQ multiplex PCR, while the TCRdb copy is restricted to in-frame clones and leaves out a portion. Of around 69,000 clones in the sample, over 80% were seen once. The sample consisted of peripheral blood. The source is an older woman with acute or convalescent COVID-19.

In this sample, this clone turned up a few times. The genes are TRBV9 and TRBJ2-1; 14 bases match TRBD2. Germline CDR1 SGDLS, CDR2 YYNGEE. Trimming at V came to 0 bases and at J to 7 bases, leaving 6 bases not matched to a gene. The CDR3 has 17 amino acids. As DNA, the CDR3 is TGTGCCAGCAGCGTAGCTTCTGGGACTAGCGGGGGTAATGAGCAGTTCTTC. Protein product: CASSVASGTSGGNEQFF.

The V and J genes are TRBV7-9 and TRBJ1-2; 7 bases line up with TRBD1. Germline V gene sequence: CDR1 SEHNR, CDR2 FQNEAQ (reference sequence). Trimming at V came to 4 bases and at J to 8 bases, leaving 7 bases not matched to a gene. This CDR3 region has 13 residues. This CDR3 reads CASSSGQLGGYTF. CDR3 in DNA: TGTGCCAGCAGCTCGGGACAGCTTGGAGGCTACACCTTC.

The CDR3: CASSLDWNTEAFF. Written as DNA, the CDR3 is TGTGCCAGCAGTTTAGACTGGAACACTGAAGCTTTCTTT. J is TRBJ1-1 and V is TRBV6-4; D remains unclear. CDR3 length: 13 residues. From germline, CDR1 is MRHNA and CDR2 SNTAGT. The V end was cut by 5 bases, the J end by 1 base, with 8 bases between.

V usage is TRBV5-6 and J usage is TRBJ1-4; D is undetermined. Trimming pared 2 bases from V and 7 bases from J, leaving 9 bases between. This CDR3 spans 13 amino acids. Germline V gene data show CDR1 as SGHDT and CDR2 as YYEEEE. This chain's CDR3 is CASSLGGSEKLFF. For the CDR3, the DNA is TGTGCCAGCAGCTTAGGTGGGAGTGAAAAACTGTTTTTT.

The V call is TRBV2, the J call TRBJ1-1; TRBD1 aligns across 7 bases. The CDR3 length is 13 residues. The trim removed 7 bases at V and 1 base at J, leaving 3 bases unmatched. Germline CDR1 is SNHLY and CDR2 is FYNNEI. The CDR3 nucleotides read TGTGCCAGCAAGAGGGGGCAGAACACTGAAGCTTTCTTT. Protein sequence: CASKRGQNTEAFF.

This clone was seen a single time. The chain is built from TRBV24-1 and TRBJ2-5; D is possibly TRBD1 (5 bases). V was pared by 4 bases and J by 4 bases, with 15 bases between. The CDR3 contains 15 residues. Germline loops: CDR1 KGHDR, CDR2 SFDVKD. This chain's CDR3 is CATSEHGTGRETQYF. The DNA of the CDR3 is TGTGCCACCAGTGAACACGGTACAGGCCGAGAGACCCAGTACTTC.

J is TRBJ1-1 and V is TRBV29-1; D gene unclear. The germline gives CDR1 SQVTM, CDR2 ANQGSEA. This CDR3 has 11 amino acids. V shed 7 bases and J shed 6 bases, with 12 bases lying between them. The chain's CDR3 is CSGGEAAEAFF. CDR3 in DNA: TGCAGCGGGGGAGAGGCGGCTGAAGCTTTCTTT.

CDR3 residues: CASSYGLASAGELFF. CDR3 in DNA: TGTGCCAGCAGTTACGGACTAGCGTCGGCCGGGGAGCTGTTTTTT. The chain links TRBV3-1 (or the pseudogene TRBV3-2) to TRBJ2-2; 9 nucleotides agree with TRBD2. Germline loops: CDR1 LGHDT, CDR2 YNNKEL (reference sequence). The CDR3 sequence is 15 residues long. V dropped 6 bases and J dropped 6; count of bases not matched to a gene: 8.

This clone has just a few counts. The J gene is TRBJ2-5, the V gene TRBV4-2, with D tentatively TRBD1 (7 bases). The germline gives CDR1 LGHNA, CDR2 YNFKEQ. This CDR3 is built from 17 residues. V lost 0 bases to trimming and J lost 6 bases, with 20 bases between them. CDR3 sequence (DNA): TGTGCCAGCAGCCAAGATCCTCCAGGGGGGACGGGGAAGACCCAGTACTTC. Amino acid sequence: CASSQDPPGGTGKTQYF.

This clone was counted a single time. The chain couples TRBV11-1 to TRBJ2-7; 7 nucleotides match TRBD1. This CDR3 is 15 amino acids long. After removal of 9 bases from V and 0 bases from J, the junction contained 11 bases not matched to a gene. Germline V gene lookup returns CDR1 SGHAT and CDR2 FQDESV (reference sequence). The CDR3 DNA sequence: TGTGCCAGACTTTCGCGACAGGGTTACTCCTACGAGCAGTACTTC. As protein: CARLSRQGYSYEQYF. The full variable domain, completed using reference TRBV11-1 and TRBJ2-7, is EAEVAQSPRYKITEKSQAVAFWCDPISGHATLYWYRQILGQGPELLVQFQDESVVDDSQLPKDRFSAERLKGVDSTLKIQPAELGDSAMYLCARLSRQGYSYEQYFGPGTRLTVT.

The chain joins TRBV18 to TRBJ1-1, with 11 bases that match TRBD1. Losses at the gene ends were 8 bases for V and 1 base for J; bases not matched to a gene: 9. The germline V gene encodes CDR1 KGHSH and CDR2 LQKENI. This CDR3 has 16 residues. The CDR3 here is CASTRTGGAGNTEAFF. The CDR3 coding sequence is TGTGCCAGCACCCGGACAGGGGGCGCAGGGAACACTGAAGCTTTCTTT.

This chain joins TRBV19 and TRBJ1-5; D is uncertain. The CDR3 has 16 residues. With 1 base removed from V and 7 bases from J, the gap between germline ends came to 17 bases. CDR1 is LNHDA and CDR2 is SQIVND in the germline V gene (reference sequence). The CDR3 DNA sequence: TGTGCCAGTAGTATAGGGTCCTCGTCTATCATGCAGCCCCAGCATTTT. This translates into CASSIGSSSIMQPQHF.

This clone was seen only once. V and J are TRBV6-1 and TRBJ1-2; tentatively, D is TRBD1 (6 bases). CDR1 and CDR2 (germline): MNHNS, SASEGT. The CDR3 contains 13 residues. V was cut by 3 bases and J by 9 bases, with 14 bases left in between. CDR3 in amino acids: CASSDRTASRYTF. CDR3 DNA sequence: TGTGCCAGCAGTGACAGGACAGCTTCCCGCTACACCTTC.

The rearrangement links TRBV4-2 to TRBJ2-5, with unresolved D. V shed 1 base and J shed 4 bases, with 7 bases lying between them. The germline CDR1 and CDR2 sequences are LGHNA and YNFKEQ. This CDR3 has 13 residues. CDR3 nucleotides: TGTGCCAGCAGCCAAGTTCTGGCAGAGACCCAGTACTTC. It translates to CASSQVLAETQYF.

The rearrangement links TRBV7-9 to TRBJ2-3; 7 bases are a match to TRBD1. The length of the CDR3 is 14 residues. Unmatched junction bases numbered 5, after V lost 6 bases and J lost 2 bases. Per the germline V gene, CDR1 is SEHNR and CDR2 is FQNEAQ (reference sequence). CDR3 sequence reads: CASRGTASTDTQYF. The CDR3 region has the DNA TGTGCCAGCAGGGGGACAGCGTCCACAGATACGCAGTATTTT.

The rearrangement joins TRBV19 to TRBJ2-7; a weak D match, TRBD2 (6 bases). CDR1 is LNHDA and CDR2 is SQIVND in the germline V gene (reference sequence). The CDR3 spans 13 residues. V was cut by 6 bases and J by 4 bases, with 13 bases left in between. CDR3 coding DNA: TGTGCCAGTAGCCACGGCGCGGGATACGAGCAGTACTTC. Translated: CASSHGAGYEQYF.

V and J are TRBV14 and TRBJ1-1; 7 bases agree with TRBD1. The CDR3 consists of 14 residues. Germline loops: CDR1 SGHDN, CDR2 FVKESK. V was clipped by 2 bases and J by 5 bases; unmatched bases: 5. This chain's CDR3 is CASSQNQGGTEAFF. The DNA for the CDR3 is TGTGCCAGCAGCCAAAACCAGGGGGGAACTGAAGCTTTCTTT.

The chain has TRBV27 and TRBJ2-7; 7 bases are shared with TRBD2. CDR3 size: 13 residues. J lost 5 bases, V lost 3 bases, and 4 bases had no gene match. Germline V gene lookup returns CDR1 MNHEY and CDR2 SMNVEV (reference sequence). The CDR3 sequence: CASSFSGIHEQYF. As DNA, the CDR3 is TGTGCCAGCAGTTTCAGCGGGATCCACGAGCAGTACTTC.

This clone has only a few counts. The chain carries TRBV24-1 and TRBJ1-2; TRBD1 matches at 7 bases. Looked up from germline, CDR1 is KGHDR and CDR2 is SFDVKD. The ends lost 2 bases at V and 5 bases at J; junction bases unmatched: 16. There are 18 residues in the CDR3. This chain's CDR3 is CATSDSSTGQRKDYGYTF. The CDR3, as DNA: TGTGCCACCAGTGATTCGTCAACGGGACAGCGTAAAGATTATGGCTACACCTTC.

The chain has TRBV28 and TRBJ1-4; weak D call: TRBD1 (6 bases). Germline CDR1 MDHEN, CDR2 SYDVKM. The V gene lost 5 bases and the J gene lost 0 bases, with 13 bases spanning the gap. The CDR3 contains 16 residues. The CDR3 protein is CASSQRGLATNEKLFF. The CDR3 DNA is TGTGCCAGCAGTCAGCGGGGGCTTGCAACTAATGAAAAACTGTTTTTT. Full variable domain (remainder filled in from reference TRBV28 and TRBJ1-4): DVKVTQSSRYLVKRTGEKVFLECVQDMDHENMFWYRQDPGLGLRLIYFSYDVKMKEKGDIPEGYSVSREKKERFSLILESASTNQTSMYLCASSQRGLATNEKLFFGSGTQLSVL.

The gene calls are TRBV4-1 and TRBJ1-4; D gene ambiguous. The CDR3 length is 13 residues. The V end was cut by 3 bases, the J end by 7 bases, with 9 bases between. Germline V lookup: CDR1 MGHRA, CDR2 YSYEKL. CDR3 DNA: TGCGCCAGCAGCCAGCTAGGGAGTGAAAAACTGTTTTTT. Translated: CASSQLGSEKLFF.

The chain joins TRBV2 to TRBJ2-1, with D possibly TRBD1 on 6 matching bases. The CDR3 is 14 amino acids. V was clipped by 6 bases and J by 10 bases, with 19 bases between them. Looked up from germline, CDR1 is SNHLY and CDR2 is FYNNEI. CDR3 coding DNA: TGTGCCAGCAGCCAGGGGACGTCCTACGGAGAGCAGTTCTTC. Its protein is CASSQGTSYGEQFF.

The rearrangement joins TRBV19 to TRBJ1-4, with D unresolved. The ends were cut back, 5 bases at V and 0 bases at J, with 19 bases in the middle. Per germline, CDR1 LNHDA and CDR2 SQIVND (reference sequence). This CDR3 is 18 amino acids long. The CDR3 region is CASSGGPGRGTTNEKLFF. The CDR3 DNA reads as TGTGCCAGTAGTGGTGGGCCCGGGCGGGGTACAACTAATGAAAAACTGTTTTTT.